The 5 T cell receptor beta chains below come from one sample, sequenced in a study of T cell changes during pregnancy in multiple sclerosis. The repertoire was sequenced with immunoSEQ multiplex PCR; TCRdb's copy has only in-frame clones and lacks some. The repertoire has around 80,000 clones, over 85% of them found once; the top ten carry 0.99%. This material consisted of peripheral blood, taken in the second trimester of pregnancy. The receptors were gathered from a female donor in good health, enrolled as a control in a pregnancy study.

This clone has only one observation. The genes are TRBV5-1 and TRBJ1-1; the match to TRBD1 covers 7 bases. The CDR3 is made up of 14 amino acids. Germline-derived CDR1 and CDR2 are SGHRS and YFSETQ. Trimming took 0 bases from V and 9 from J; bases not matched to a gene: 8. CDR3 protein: CASSLGTGVRKAFF. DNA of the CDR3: TGCGCCAGCAGCTTGGGGACAGGCGTGCGGAAAGCTTTCTTT.

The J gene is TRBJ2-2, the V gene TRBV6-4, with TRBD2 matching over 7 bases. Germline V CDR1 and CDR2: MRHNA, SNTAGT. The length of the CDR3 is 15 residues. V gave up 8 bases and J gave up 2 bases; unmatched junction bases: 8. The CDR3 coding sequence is TGTGCCAGCGGAAGTTCTAGCGGAAACACCGGGGAGCTGTTTTTT. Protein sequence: CASGSSSGNTGELFF.

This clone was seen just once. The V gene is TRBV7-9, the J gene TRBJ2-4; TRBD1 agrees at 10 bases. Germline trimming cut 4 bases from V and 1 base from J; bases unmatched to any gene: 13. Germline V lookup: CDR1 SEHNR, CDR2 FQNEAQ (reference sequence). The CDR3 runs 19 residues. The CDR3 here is CASSWAGQGLKNAKNIQYF. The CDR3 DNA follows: TGTGCCAGCAGCTGGGCGGGACAGGGGTTAAAAAACGCCAAAAACATTCAGTACTTC.

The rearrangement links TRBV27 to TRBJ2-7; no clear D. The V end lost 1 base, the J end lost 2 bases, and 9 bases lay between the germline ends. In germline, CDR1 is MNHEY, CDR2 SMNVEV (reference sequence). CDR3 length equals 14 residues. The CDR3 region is CASSLLETPYEQYF. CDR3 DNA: TGTGCCAGCAGTTTATTGGAGACCCCCTACGAGCAGTACTTC.

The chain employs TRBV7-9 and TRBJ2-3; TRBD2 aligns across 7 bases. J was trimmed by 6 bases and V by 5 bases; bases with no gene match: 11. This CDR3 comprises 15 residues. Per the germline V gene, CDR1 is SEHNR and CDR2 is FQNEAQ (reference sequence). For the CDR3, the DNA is TGTGCCAGCAGCCTCTCTAGCGGTCACTGGGATACGCAGTATTTT. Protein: CASSLSSGHWDTQYF.